The sample holds one count of the clone carrying this T cell receptor (beta chain). Its matching antigen is unknown. This is likely a read error, given that the CDR3 carries no conserved phenylalanine or tryptophan at its end. The limits of the CDR3 on the DNA are not certain, so only TCRdb's listed CDR3 is given. TCRbeta libraries were built with three rounds of nested PCR, modified from ARM-PCR. TCRdb called the multiplex PCR reads again in MiXCR, with one record for every CDR3 protein. The profile covers 60,000 to 100,000 distinct CDR3 sequences, with around 80% appearing a single time and roughly 37% taken by the ten largest. This sample is drawn from a study of tumor and adjacent non-tumor tissue in lung cancer. Across the study: There were 12 adenocarcinoma, a couple of squamous cell carcinoma and 1 small cell lung cancer cases. Broader study findings: Compared with tumor, normal lung showed significantly lower TCR diversity.

This sample's RNA came from whole unsorted tissue. More than 3 cm separated this lung sample from the edge of the tumor. Donors were chemotherapy-naive, newly diagnosed lung cancer surgical patients in China, August–late 2014. The receptor was isolated from a man between 65 and 80 years old with non-small cell lung cancer. Sequencing used distant non-tumor lung tissue.

The CDR3 reads CATSPGGGSQETQYL. The chain has TRBV2 and TRBJ2-5; TRBD2, as called in the table, went unchecked against the DNA. With termini counted, the CDR3 has 15 amino acids. Germline V lookup: CDR1 SNHLY, CDR2 FYNNEI.